Below, 5 T cell receptor beta chains from the same sample are listed, as sequenced in a study of blood T cells in healthy people across ages. A sample-barcoded 5' primer and a J-beta primer mix were used in a second PCR of about 7 to 12 cycles. TCRdb passed the 5' RACE reads through MiXCR, listing each CDR3 protein once. The sample consists of about 730,000 distinct CDR3 sequences, about 40% of them appearing once. Sample: blood. These receptor sequences come from a woman in her sixties in good health.

The V call is TRBV25-1, the J call TRBJ2-5, with TRBD2 as a possible D gene (5 bases). Trimming shortened V by 1 base and J by 3 bases, and 9 bases separated the two germline ends. This CDR3 comprises 14 residues. From germline, CDR1 is MGHDK and CDR2 SYGVNS. CDR3 amino acids: CASSELRDKETQYF. The CDR3 nucleotides are TGTGCCAGCAGTGAATTGAGGGATAAAGAGACCCAGTACTTC.

The chain joins TRBV24-1 to TRBJ2-5; possible D gene TRBD1, 6 bases. The CDR3 consists of 16 residues. Germline CDR1 and CDR2: KGHDR and SFDVKD. Trimming took off 1 base at V and 4 bases at J, with 15 bases between the two ends. The CDR3 DNA reads TGTGCCACCAGTGATTTTCGAACAGGGAATGTAGAGACCCAGTACTTC. Residues: CATSDFRTGNVETQYF.

This chain uses TRBV7-3 with TRBJ2-5; tentative D call: TRBD2 (5 bases). Germline loops: CDR1 SGHTA, CDR2 FQGTGA. Trimming stripped 0 bases from V and 1 base from J, with 9 bases between. The CDR3 length is 15 residues. CDR3 nucleotides: TGTGCCAGCAGCTTAACCTCGGACTCCCAAGAGACCCAGTACTTC. Translation: CASSLTSDSQETQYF. Variable domain in full (rest from reference TRBV7-3 and TRBJ2-5): GAGVSQTPSNKVTEKGKYVELRCDPISGHTALYWYRQSLGQGPEFLIYFQGTGAADDSGLPNDRFFAVRPEGSVSTLKIQRTERGDSAVYLCASSLTSDSQETQYFGPGTRLLVL.

This clonotype appeared a few times. CDR3 residues: CASSSGQPTYGYTF. The CDR3 DNA follows: TGCGCCAGCAGCTCGGGACAGCCCACTTATGGCTACACCTTC. The chain is built from TRBV5-1 and TRBJ1-2; 7 bases match TRBD1. Germline loops: CDR1 SGHRS, CDR2 YFSETQ. The CDR3 totals 14 residues. V lost 3 bases and J lost 5; bases outside the gene matches: 7.

To note about this clonotype: Possible read error: a much larger clone is one base away. This sequence joins TRBV7-2 and TRBJ2-3; D is ambiguous. Germline values: CDR1 SGHTA, CDR2 FQGNSA. The CDR3 consists of 14 residues. The CDR3: CSSSLDQSTDTQYF. The CDR3 nucleotides read TGTTCCAGCAGCTTAGATCAGAGCACAGATACGCAGTATTTT.